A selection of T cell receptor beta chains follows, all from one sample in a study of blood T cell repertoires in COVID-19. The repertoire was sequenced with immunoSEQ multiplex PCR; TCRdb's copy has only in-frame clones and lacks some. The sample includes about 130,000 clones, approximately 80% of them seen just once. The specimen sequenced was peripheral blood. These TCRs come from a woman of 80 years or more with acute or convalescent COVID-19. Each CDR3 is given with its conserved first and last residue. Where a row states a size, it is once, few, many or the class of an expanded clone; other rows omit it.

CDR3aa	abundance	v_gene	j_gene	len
CASSYYVSGGRNTGELFF	.	TRBV6-2/TRBV6-3	TRBJ2-2	18
CASRVENGDGYTF	.	TRBV19	TRBJ1-2	13
CASSLRRGPDSGGNQPQHF	.	TRBV27	TRBJ1-5	19
CASSPGLDTEAFF	few	TRBV18	TRBJ1-1	13
CASSAGTGWNNYGYTF	.	TRBV9	TRBJ1-2	16
CASSLGAHRDTEAFF	.	TRBV7-2	TRBJ1-1	15
CAIRKGDLNTEAFF	.	TRBV10-3	TRBJ1-1	14
CASSPLAGGPGELFF	.	TRBV6-2/TRBV6-3	TRBJ2-2	15
CASRASGGGNNEQFF	.	TRBV9	TRBJ2-1	15
CASSEAGQEGNQPQHF	.	TRBV2	TRBJ1-5	16
CASSGGVPNTEAFF	.	TRBV10-1	TRBJ1-1	14
CASPVPAGGPDTGKLFF	few	TRBV7-9	TRBJ1-4	17
CASSLRGQGVSPLHF	.	TRBV5-6	TRBJ1-6	15
CASSLSIVATNEKLFF	once	TRBV11-3	TRBJ1-4	16
CAISGTSGDIEQFF	few	TRBV10-3	TRBJ2-1	14
CASRGRTSNEKLFF	once	TRBV6-5	TRBJ1-4	14
CASSIGEGGGTEAFF	.	TRBV19	TRBJ1-1	15
CASSLRGDFDQPQHF	.	TRBV5-1	TRBJ1-5	15
CASSPTEGDGSFYGYTF	.	TRBV4-1	TRBJ1-2	17
CASTQTGNTEAFF	.	TRBV6-5	TRBJ1-1	13
CASSPSYGLTYEQYF	.	TRBV18	TRBJ2-7	15
CSVVSSYNEQFF	few	TRBV29-1	TRBJ2-1	12
CASSYGTVRGGYTF	.	TRBV6-5	TRBJ1-2	14
CASSQTGRGTEAFF	.	TRBV3-1/TRBV3-2	TRBJ1-1	14
CASSPVASREDTQYF	.	TRBV7-2	TRBJ2-3	15